This TCR beta chain comes out of a study of shared clonotypes between healthy human individuals. Tens of thousands of T cell genomes (around 200 ng DNA) went into each sorted-subset replicate. TCRdb keeps only in-frame clones here, not all; method: immunoSEQ multiplex PCR. The top ten hold 0.1% to 0.15% of the sample, which has roughly 2 million clones, more than 90% seen once. Germline CDR1 is LNHNV and CDR2 is YYDKDF (reference sequence). This CDR3 contains 15 residues. V lost 0 bases, J lost 3 bases, and 9 bases lay in between. J is TRBJ1-5 and V is TRBV15, with D hard to call. Sequencing was performed on naive CD4+ T cells sorted from blood. Subset in this sample: CD45RA+ positively selected. This TCR derives from a man younger than 35 in good health. The CDR3 nucleotides are TGTGCCACCAGCAGAGATCTGGGATCCAATCAGCCCCAGCATTTT. This gives the protein CATSRDLGSNQPQHF.